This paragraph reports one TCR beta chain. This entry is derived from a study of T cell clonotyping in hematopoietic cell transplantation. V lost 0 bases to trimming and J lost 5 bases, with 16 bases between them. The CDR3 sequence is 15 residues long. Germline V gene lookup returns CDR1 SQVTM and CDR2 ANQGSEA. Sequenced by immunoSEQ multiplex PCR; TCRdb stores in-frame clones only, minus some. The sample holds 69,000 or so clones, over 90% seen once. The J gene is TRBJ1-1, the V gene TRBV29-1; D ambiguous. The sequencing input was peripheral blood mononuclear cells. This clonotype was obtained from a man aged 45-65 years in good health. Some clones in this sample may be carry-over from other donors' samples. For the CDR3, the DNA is TGCAGCGTTGAAGATGCTGGCGCTGGGCGAACTGAAGCTTTCTTT. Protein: CSVEDAGAGRTEAFF.